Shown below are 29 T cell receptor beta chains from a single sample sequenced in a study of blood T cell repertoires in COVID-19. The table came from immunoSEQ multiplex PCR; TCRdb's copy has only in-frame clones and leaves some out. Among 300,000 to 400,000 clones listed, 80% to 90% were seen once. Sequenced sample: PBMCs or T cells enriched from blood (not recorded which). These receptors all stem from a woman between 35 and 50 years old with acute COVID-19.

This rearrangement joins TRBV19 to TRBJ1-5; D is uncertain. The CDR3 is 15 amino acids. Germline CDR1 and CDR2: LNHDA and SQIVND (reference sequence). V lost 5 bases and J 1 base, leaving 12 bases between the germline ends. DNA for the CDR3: TGTGCCAGTAGTGTAAGGAGGGAGAGCAATCAGCCCCAGCATTTT. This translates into CASSVRRESNQPQHF.

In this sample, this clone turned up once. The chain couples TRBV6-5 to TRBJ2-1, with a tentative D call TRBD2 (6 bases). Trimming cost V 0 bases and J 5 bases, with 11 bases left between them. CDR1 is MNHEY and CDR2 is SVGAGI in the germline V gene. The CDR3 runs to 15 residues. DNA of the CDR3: TGTGCCAGCAGTTACTCGGCTAGCGTAGACAATGAGCAGTTCTTC. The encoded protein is CASSYSASVDNEQFF.

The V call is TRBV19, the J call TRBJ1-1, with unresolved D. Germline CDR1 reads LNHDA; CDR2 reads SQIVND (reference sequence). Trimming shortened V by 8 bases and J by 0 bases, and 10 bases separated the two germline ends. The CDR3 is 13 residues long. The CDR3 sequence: CASLTSMNTEAFF. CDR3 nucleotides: TGTGCCAGTCTAACCTCAATGAACACTGAAGCTTTCTTT. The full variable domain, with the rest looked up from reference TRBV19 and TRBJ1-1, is DGGITQSPKYLFRKEGQNVTLSCEQNLNHDAMYWYRQDPGQGLRLIYYSQIVNDFQKGDIAEGYSVSREKKESFPLTVTSAQKNPTAFYLCASLTSMNTEAFFGQGTRLTVV.

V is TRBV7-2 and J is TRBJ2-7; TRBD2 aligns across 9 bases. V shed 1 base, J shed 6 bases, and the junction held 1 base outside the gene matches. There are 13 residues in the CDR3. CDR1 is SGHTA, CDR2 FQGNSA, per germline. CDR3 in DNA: TGTGCCAGCAGCTTAGTAGCGGGGGTCGAGCAGTACTTC. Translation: CASSLVAGVEQYF.

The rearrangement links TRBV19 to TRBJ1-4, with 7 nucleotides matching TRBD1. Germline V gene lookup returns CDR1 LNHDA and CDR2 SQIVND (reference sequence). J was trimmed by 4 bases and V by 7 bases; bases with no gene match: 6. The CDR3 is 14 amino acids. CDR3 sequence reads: CASTKGQLNEKLFF. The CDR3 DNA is TGTGCCAGTACCAAGGGACAGCTTAATGAAAAACTGTTTTTT.

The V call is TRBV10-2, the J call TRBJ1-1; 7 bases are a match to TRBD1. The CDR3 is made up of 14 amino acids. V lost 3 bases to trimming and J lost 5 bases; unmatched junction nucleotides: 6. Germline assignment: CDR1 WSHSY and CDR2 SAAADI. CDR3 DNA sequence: TGCGCCAGCAGTGATTGGACAGGTATGACTGAAGCTTTCTTT. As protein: CASSDWTGMTEAFF.

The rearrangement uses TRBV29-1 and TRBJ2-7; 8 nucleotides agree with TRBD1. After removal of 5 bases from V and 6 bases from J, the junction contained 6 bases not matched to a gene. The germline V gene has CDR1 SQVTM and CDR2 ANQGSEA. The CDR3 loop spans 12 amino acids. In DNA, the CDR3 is TGCAGCGTTTCTGGGACAGGCGTCGAGCAGTACTTC. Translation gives CSVSGTGVEQYF.

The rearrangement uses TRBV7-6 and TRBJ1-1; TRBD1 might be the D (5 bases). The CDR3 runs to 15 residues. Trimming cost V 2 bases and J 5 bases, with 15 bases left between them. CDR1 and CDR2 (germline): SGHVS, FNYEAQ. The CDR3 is CASSLTARAETEAFF. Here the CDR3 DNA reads TGTGCCAGCAGCTTAACTGCCAGGGCCGAGACTGAAGCTTTCTTT.

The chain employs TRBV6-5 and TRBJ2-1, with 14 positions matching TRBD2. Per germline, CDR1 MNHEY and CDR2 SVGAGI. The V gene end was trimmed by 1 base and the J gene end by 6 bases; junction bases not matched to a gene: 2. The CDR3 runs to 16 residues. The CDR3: CASSYWTSGGLNEQFF. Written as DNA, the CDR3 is TGTGCCAGCAGTTACTGGACTAGCGGGGGGCTCAATGAGCAGTTCTTC.

CDR3 amino acids: CASSESTGHAYGYTF. CDR3 sequence (DNA): TGTGCCAGCAGTGAGTCGACAGGGCATGCCTATGGCTACACCTTC. The chain couples TRBV6-1 to TRBJ1-2, with 7 bases identical to TRBD1. Looked up from germline, CDR1 is MNHNS and CDR2 is SASEGT. The CDR3 has 15 residues. Trimming at V came to 3 bases and at J to 4 bases, leaving 8 bases not matched to a gene.

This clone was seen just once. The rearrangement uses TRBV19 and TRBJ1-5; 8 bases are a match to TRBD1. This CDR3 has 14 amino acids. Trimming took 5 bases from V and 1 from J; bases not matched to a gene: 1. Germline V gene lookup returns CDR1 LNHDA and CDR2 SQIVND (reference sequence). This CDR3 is CASSRTGSNQPQHF. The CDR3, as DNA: TGTGCCAGTAGTCGGACAGGGAGCAATCAGCCCCAGCATTTT.

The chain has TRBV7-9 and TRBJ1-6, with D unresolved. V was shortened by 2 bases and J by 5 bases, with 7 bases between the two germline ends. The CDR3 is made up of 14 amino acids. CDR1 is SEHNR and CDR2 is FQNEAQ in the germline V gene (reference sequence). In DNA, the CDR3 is TGTGCCAGCAGCTTACATCAAAATAATTCACCCCTCCACTTT. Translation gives CASSLHQNNSPLHF.

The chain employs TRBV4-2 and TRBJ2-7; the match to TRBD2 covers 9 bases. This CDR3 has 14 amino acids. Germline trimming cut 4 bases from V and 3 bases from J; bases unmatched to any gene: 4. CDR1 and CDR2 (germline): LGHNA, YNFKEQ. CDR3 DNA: TGTGCCAGCAGCCTGGGGACTAGCAGCTACGAGCAGTACTTC. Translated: CASSLGTSSYEQYF.

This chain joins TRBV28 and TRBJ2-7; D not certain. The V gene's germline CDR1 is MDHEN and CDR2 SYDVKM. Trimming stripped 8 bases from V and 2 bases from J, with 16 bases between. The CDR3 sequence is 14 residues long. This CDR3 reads CASASARLTYEQYF. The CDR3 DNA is TGTGCCAGCGCTTCGGCGCGGTTAACCTACGAGCAGTACTTC. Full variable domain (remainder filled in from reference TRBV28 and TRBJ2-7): DVKVTQSSRYLVKRTGEKVFLECVQDMDHENMFWYRQDPGLGLRLIYFSYDVKMKEKGDIPEGYSVSREKKERFSLILESASTNQTSMYLCASASARLTYEQYFGPGTRLTVT.

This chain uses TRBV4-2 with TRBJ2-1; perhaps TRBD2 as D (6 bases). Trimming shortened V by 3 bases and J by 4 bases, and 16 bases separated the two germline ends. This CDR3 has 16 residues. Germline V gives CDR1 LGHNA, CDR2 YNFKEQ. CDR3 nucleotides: TGTGCCAGCAGCCAGAGCCCCGGACTATTATACAATGAGCAGTTCTTC. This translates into CASSQSPGLLYNEQFF.

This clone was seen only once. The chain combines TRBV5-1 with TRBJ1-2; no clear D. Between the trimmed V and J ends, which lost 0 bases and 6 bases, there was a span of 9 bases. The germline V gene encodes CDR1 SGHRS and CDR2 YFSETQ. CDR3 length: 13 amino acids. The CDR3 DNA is TGCGCCAGCAGCTTGGCCCCCCAGGATGGCTACACCTTC. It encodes CASSLAPQDGYTF.

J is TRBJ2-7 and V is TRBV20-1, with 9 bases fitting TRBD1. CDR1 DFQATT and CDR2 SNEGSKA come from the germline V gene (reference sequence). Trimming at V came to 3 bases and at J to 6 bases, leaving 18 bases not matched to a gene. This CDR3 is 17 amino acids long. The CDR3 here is CSASTAPTGTGFIEQYF. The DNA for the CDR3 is TGCAGTGCTAGTACCGCGCCAACCGGGACAGGGTTTATCGAGCAGTACTTC.

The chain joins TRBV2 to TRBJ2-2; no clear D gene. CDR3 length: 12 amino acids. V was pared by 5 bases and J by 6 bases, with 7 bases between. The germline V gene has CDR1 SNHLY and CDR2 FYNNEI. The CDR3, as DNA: TGTGCCAGCAGTCCCGAGGCCGGGGAGCTGTTTTTT. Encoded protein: CASSPEAGELFF.

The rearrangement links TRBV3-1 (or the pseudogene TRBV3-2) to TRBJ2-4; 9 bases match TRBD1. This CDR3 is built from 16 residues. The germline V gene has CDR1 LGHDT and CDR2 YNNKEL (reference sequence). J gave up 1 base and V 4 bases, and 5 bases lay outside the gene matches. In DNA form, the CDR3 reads TGTGCCAGCAGCCGGCAGGACAGGGGTGCCAAAAACATTCAGTACTTC. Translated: CASSRQDRGAKNIQYF.

CDR3 nucleotide sequence: TGTGCCACCCCCTTACAGGAAAGCTCTGGAAACACCATATATTTT. Translated, it gives CATPLQESSGNTIYF. The chain combines TRBV15 with TRBJ1-3, with D perhaps TRBD1 (5 bases). The CDR3 runs to 15 residues. Trimming removed 8 bases from V and 0 bases from J, with 14 bases in between. Germline V gene lookup returns CDR1 LNHNV and CDR2 YYDKDF (reference sequence).

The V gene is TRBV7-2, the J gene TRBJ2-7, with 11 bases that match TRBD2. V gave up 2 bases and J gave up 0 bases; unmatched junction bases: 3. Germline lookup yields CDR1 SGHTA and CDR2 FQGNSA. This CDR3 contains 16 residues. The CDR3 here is CASSLSSGGSSYEQYF. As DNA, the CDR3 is TGTGCCAGCAGCTTATCTAGCGGGGGGAGCTCCTACGAGCAGTACTTC.

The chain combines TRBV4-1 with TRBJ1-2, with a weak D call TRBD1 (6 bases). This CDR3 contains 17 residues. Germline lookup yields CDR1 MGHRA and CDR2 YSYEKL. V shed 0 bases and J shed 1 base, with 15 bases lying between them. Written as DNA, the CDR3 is TGCGCCAGCAGCCAAGAGGCAGGGGTGAATATTAACTATGGCTACACCTTC. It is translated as CASSQEAGVNINYGYTF.

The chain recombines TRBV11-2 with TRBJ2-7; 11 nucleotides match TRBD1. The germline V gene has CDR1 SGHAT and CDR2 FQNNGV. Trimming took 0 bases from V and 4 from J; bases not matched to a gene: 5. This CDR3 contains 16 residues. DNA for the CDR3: TGTGCCAGCAGCTTAGATTTCGGACAGGGGGCTTACGAGCAGTACTTC. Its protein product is CASSLDFGQGAYEQYF.

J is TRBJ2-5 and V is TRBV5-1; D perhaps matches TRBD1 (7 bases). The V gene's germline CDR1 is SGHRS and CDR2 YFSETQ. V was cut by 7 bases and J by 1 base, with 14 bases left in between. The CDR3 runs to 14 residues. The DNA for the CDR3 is TGCGCCAGCGTACCAGGGGGAGGCCAAGAGACCCAGTACTTC. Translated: CASVPGGGQETQYF.

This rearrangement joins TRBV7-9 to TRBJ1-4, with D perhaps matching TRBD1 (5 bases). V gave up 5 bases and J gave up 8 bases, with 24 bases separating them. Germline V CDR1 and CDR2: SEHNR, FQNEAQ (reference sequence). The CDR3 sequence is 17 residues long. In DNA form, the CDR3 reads TGTGCCAGCAGCCACCGGGCGGGGCCAGAGTTCGGAGAAAAACTGTTTTTT. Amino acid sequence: CASSHRAGPEFGEKLFF. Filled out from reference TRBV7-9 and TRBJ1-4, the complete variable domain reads DTGVSQNPRHKITKRGQNVTFRCDPISEHNRLYWYRQTLGQGPEFLTYFQNEAQLEKSRLLSDRFSAERPKGSFSTLEIQRTEQGDSAMYLCASSHRAGPEFGEKLFFGSGTQLSVL.

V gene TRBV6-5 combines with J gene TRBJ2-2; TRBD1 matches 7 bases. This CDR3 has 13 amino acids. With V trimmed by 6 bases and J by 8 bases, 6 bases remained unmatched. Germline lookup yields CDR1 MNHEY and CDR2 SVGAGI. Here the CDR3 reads CASRQGGGGELFF. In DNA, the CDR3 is TGTGCCAGCAGACAAGGGGGCGGGGGGGAGCTGTTTTTT.

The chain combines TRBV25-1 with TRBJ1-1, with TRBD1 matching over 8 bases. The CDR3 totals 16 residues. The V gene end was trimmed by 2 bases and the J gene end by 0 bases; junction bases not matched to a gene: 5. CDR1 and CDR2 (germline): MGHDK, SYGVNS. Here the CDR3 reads CASSEGQGLMNTEAFF. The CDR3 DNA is TGTGCCAGCAGTGAAGGACAGGGCTTAATGAACACTGAAGCTTTCTTT.

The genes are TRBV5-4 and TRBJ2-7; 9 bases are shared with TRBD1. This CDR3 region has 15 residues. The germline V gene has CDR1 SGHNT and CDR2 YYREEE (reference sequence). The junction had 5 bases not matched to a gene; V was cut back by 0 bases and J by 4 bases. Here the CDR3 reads CASSLEGQGTYEQYF. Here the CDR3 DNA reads TGTGCCAGCAGCTTGGAAGGACAGGGGACGTACGAGCAGTACTTC.

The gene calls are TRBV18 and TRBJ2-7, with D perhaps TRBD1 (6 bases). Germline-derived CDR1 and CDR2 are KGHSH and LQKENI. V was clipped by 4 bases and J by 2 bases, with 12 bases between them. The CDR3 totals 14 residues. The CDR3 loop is CASSLQGQTYEQYF. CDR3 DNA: TGTGCCAGCTCACTACAGGGCCAGACCTACGAGCAGTACTTC.